The 24 T cell receptor beta chains presented below share a single source sample, sequenced in a study of T cell changes during pregnancy in multiple sclerosis. Generated by immunoSEQ multiplex PCR, the TCRdb table keeps only in-frame clones and is missing some. The table records under 70,000 clones, roughly 91% of them present only once. The input for sequencing was peripheral blood, taken after pregnancy. These receptors were obtained from a female donor in good health, enrolled as a control in a pregnancy study.

The J gene is TRBJ1-1, the V gene TRBV15; a possible D gene is TRBD1 (5 bases). Germline V lookup: CDR1 LNHNV, CDR2 YYDKDF (reference sequence). Trimming took 9 bases from V and 6 from J, leaving 14 bases between them. CDR3 length: 12 amino acids. CDR3 amino acids: CATGVGGAEAFF. The CDR3 nucleotides are TGTGCCACAGGGGTCGGAGGGGCTGAAGCTTTCTTT.

The V call is TRBV7-9, the J call TRBJ1-4; 9 bases line up with TRBD1. The CDR3 has 15 residues. V was pared by 3 bases and J by 8 bases, with 7 bases of the junction left unmatched. Per germline, CDR1 SEHNR and CDR2 FQNEAQ (reference sequence). DNA for the CDR3: TGTGCCAGCAGCTTTGGAGGGACAGGGAGCGAAAAACTGTTTTTT. It yields the protein CASSFGGTGSEKLFF.

The chain is built from TRBV2 and TRBJ1-4; D call uncertain. CDR3 size: 12 residues. Germline V lookup: CDR1 SNHLY, CDR2 FYNNEI. Trimming shortened V by 7 bases and J by 4 bases, and 7 bases separated the two germline ends. CDR3 in DNA: TGTGCCAGCAACAGAGTTAATGAAAAACTGTTTTTT. It yields the protein CASNRVNEKLFF. Combining the CDR3 with reference TRBV2 and TRBJ1-4 gives the whole variable domain EPEVTQTPSHQVTQMGQEVILRCVPISNHLYFYWYRQILGQKVEFLVSFYNNEISEKSEIFDDQFSVERPDGSNFTLKIRSTKLEDSAMYFCASNRVNEKLFFGSGTQLSVL.

The genes are TRBV4-3 and TRBJ1-5; D not certain. This CDR3 is built from 15 residues. In germline, CDR1 is LGHNA, CDR2 YSLEER. Deletions cut 0 bases from V and 0 bases from J, with 6 bases between. The CDR3 nucleotides read TGCGCCAGCAGCCAAGATTGGCTTAGCAATCAGCCCCAGCATTTT. It translates to CASSQDWLSNQPQHF.

The gene calls are TRBV30 and TRBJ1-2; 7 nucleotides align to TRBD1. The V gene end was trimmed by 5 bases and the J gene end by 5 bases; junction bases not matched to a gene: 14. CDR3 size: 15 residues. CDR1 is GTSNPN, CDR2 SVGIG, per germline (reference sequence). The CDR3 coding sequence is TGTGCCTGGGGAAGGGGCCCCAGGGGGGTGTATGGCTACACCTTC. It encodes CAWGRGPRGVYGYTF.

This chain joins TRBV6-1 and TRBJ1-5; D is uncertain. CDR3 length: 11 residues. Germline V gene data show CDR1 as MNHNS and CDR2 as SASEGT. The germline V and J ends were trimmed by 3 bases and 6 bases, with 3 bases remaining between them. The CDR3: CASSDSQPQHF. CDR3 in DNA: TGTGCCAGCAGTGATAGTCAGCCCCAGCATTTT.

This rearrangement joins TRBV7-2 to TRBJ2-7; TRBD1 aligns across 9 bases. V shed 5 bases, J shed 4 bases, and the junction held 6 bases outside the gene matches. The CDR3 has 14 residues. Germline values: CDR1 SGHTA, CDR2 FQGNSA. The CDR3, as DNA: TGTGCCAGCAGCCAGTCACAGGGGGCTTACGAGCAGTACTTC. This codes for CASSQSQGAYEQYF.

In this sample, this clone is medium-sized. This sequence joins TRBV19 and TRBJ1-1; 8 bases match TRBD1. The germline gives CDR1 LNHDA, CDR2 SQIVND (reference sequence). The J segment lost 3 bases and the V segment lost 7 bases, leaving 13 bases of the junction unmatched. The CDR3 is 16 residues long. The CDR3: CASTSIRTGQDTEAFF. CDR3 DNA: TGTGCCAGTACCAGTATCAGGACAGGGCAGGACACTGAAGCTTTCTTT.

The rearrangement joins TRBV29-1 to TRBJ2-1; TRBD2 aligns across 15 bases. The CDR3 has 17 amino acids. From germline, CDR1 is SQVTM and CDR2 ANQGSEA. The trim removed 7 bases at V and 3 bases at J, leaving 10 bases unmatched. For the CDR3, the DNA is TGCAGCGCTGGTGGGACTAGCGGGGGGTCTCGCTACAATGAGCAGTTCTTC. Protein sequence: CSAGGTSGGSRYNEQFF.

A single count supports this clone. This chain connects TRBV7-6 to TRBJ2-1; possible D gene TRBD1, 5 bases. This CDR3 comprises 15 residues. Trimming shortened V by 5 bases and J by 1 base, and 12 bases separated the two germline ends. Germline CDR1 SGHVS, CDR2 FNYEAQ. In DNA form, the CDR3 reads TGTGCCAGCAGCGGACACAGCTCTTCCTACAATGAGCAGTTCTTC. It codes for CASSGHSSSYNEQFF.

V is TRBV7-2 and J is TRBJ1-1, with D perhaps matching TRBD1 (5 bases). Deletions cut 4 bases from V and 0 bases from J, with 9 bases between. CDR1 is SGHTA, CDR2 FQGNSA, per germline. This CDR3 has 14 amino acids. The CDR3 coding sequence is TGTGCCAGCAGCTCGACAGCCATGAACACTGAAGCTTTCTTT. This encodes CASSSTAMNTEAFF.

The rearrangement uses TRBV7-8 and TRBJ2-7; D may be TRBD1 (5 bases). CDR3 length equals 14 residues. Trimming removed 0 bases at V and 2 bases at J, with 8 bases between. Germline V lookup: CDR1 SGHVS, CDR2 FQNEAQ. This chain's CDR3 is CASSLATTAYEQYF. The CDR3 region has the DNA TGTGCCAGCAGCTTAGCGACGACAGCCTACGAGCAGTACTTC.

This chain uses TRBV2 with TRBJ2-1, with TRBD1 matching over 7 bases. Germline CDR1 and CDR2: SNHLY and FYNNEI. This CDR3 has 17 amino acids. With V trimmed by 7 bases and J by 0 bases, 12 bases remained unmatched. The CDR3 reads CASNADRALSSYNEQFF. The DNA for the CDR3 is TGTGCCAGCAACGCTGACAGGGCCCTTAGCTCCTACAATGAGCAGTTCTTC. The whole variable domain, filled in from reference TRBV2 and TRBJ2-1, reads EPEVTQTPSHQVTQMGQEVILRCVPISNHLYFYWYRQILGQKVEFLVSFYNNEISEKSEIFDDQFSVERPDGSNFTLKIRSTKLEDSAMYFCASNADRALSSYNEQFFGPGTRLTVL.

The chain links TRBV6-6 to TRBJ2-1, with D possibly matching TRBD2 (5 bases). Germline-derived CDR1 and CDR2 are MNHNY and SVGAGI (reference sequence). The CDR3 extends over 14 amino acids. V was trimmed by 7 bases and J by 4 bases, leaving 14 bases between them. Here the CDR3 reads CASIFGDDYNEQFF. For the CDR3, the DNA is TGTGCCAGCATTTTCGGGGATGATTACAATGAGCAGTTCTTC.

The chain employs TRBV4-3 and TRBJ2-6; 9 nucleotides match TRBD2. Germline trimming cut 0 bases from V and 1 base from J; bases unmatched to any gene: 7. CDR3 length equals 19 residues. Germline V CDR1 and CDR2: LGHNA, YSLEER. The CDR3 region is CASSQEQRGARSGANVLTF. As DNA, the CDR3 is TGCGCCAGCAGCCAAGAGCAGCGGGGGGCACGTTCTGGGGCCAACGTCCTGACTTTC.

This chain links TRBV19 with TRBJ1-3; 8 bases line up with TRBD1. The CDR3 has 13 residues. Germline assignment: CDR1 LNHDA and CDR2 SQIVND (reference sequence). J was trimmed by 3 bases and V by 9 bases; bases with no gene match: 4. CDR3 amino acids: CASQGAGGNTIYF. Here the CDR3 DNA reads TGTGCCAGCCAGGGGGCAGGTGGAAACACCATATATTTT.

The table lists this clone with a count of one. The rearrangement uses TRBV6-6 and TRBJ2-5; 7 bases map to TRBD1. The end of the DNA is better explained by TRBJ2-7, so the J call may be wrong. The CDR3 is made up of 12 amino acids. CDR1 and CDR2 from the germline V gene are MNHNY and SVGAGI (reference sequence). CDR3 DNA sequence: TGTGCCAGCGCGTTCCAGGGGGACGAGCAGTACTTC. Its protein product is CASAFQGDEQYF.

The chain is built from TRBV29-1 and TRBJ2-3, with 8 bases that match TRBD2. The CDR3 consists of 14 residues. The germline CDR1 and CDR2 sequences are SQVTM and ANQGSEA. Losses at the gene ends were 2 bases for V and 1 base for J; bases not matched to a gene: 2. The CDR3 DNA reads TGCAGCGTTGAAACGGGGGGGGGCACAGATACGCAGTATTTT. Its translation is CSVETGGGTDTQYF.

In DNA form, the CDR3 reads TGTGCCATCAGGGACAGGGTCGATTCCCCCTATGGCTACACCTTC. Translating gives CAIRDRVDSPYGYTF. The gene calls are TRBV10-3 and TRBJ1-2, with 8 bases aligning to TRBD1. V gave up 6 bases and J gave up 4 bases; unmatched junction bases: 10. The germline gives CDR1 ENHRY, CDR2 SYGVKD. The CDR3 extends over 15 amino acids.

The V gene is TRBV5-1, the J gene TRBJ1-3; possible D gene TRBD1, 6 bases. The CDR3 sequence is 15 residues long. Germline CDR1 reads SGHRS; CDR2 reads YFSETQ. V was clipped by 4 bases and J by 3 bases, with 14 bases between them. CDR3 sequence: CASSDTGQDGNTIYF. The DNA of the CDR3 is TGCGCCAGCAGCGATACAGGGCAGGATGGAAACACCATATATTTT.

The chain has TRBV9 and TRBJ2-2, with 11 bases lining up with TRBD2. V dropped 0 bases and J dropped 0; count of bases not matched to a gene: 4. There are 18 residues in the CDR3. The germline V gene has CDR1 SGDLS and CDR2 YYNGEE. The CDR3 loop reads CASSVGLAGGTNTGELFF. In DNA, the CDR3 is TGTGCCAGCAGCGTAGGCCTAGCGGGGGGAACGAACACCGGGGAGCTGTTTTTT.

V is TRBV10-3 and J is TRBJ2-7; 8 bases fit TRBD1. The CDR3 totals 16 residues. Germline V gene data show CDR1 as ENHRY and CDR2 as SYGVKD. The trim removed 6 bases at V and 4 bases at J, leaving 14 bases unmatched. CDR3: CAIRRERAGGLYEQYF. CDR3 bases: TGTGCCATCAGGAGGGAAAGGGCAGGGGGCTTGTACGAGCAGTACTTC.

The chain carries TRBV5-8 and TRBJ2-1; 9 positions agree with TRBD2. The germline V gene encodes CDR1 SGHTS and CDR2 YDEGEE. The CDR3 covers 15 residues. J was trimmed by 4 bases and V by 0 bases; bases with no gene match: 2. The CDR3 nucleotides are TGTGCCAGCAGCTTGGGTAGCGGGAGTTACAATGAGCAGTTCTTC. Protein product: CASSLGSGSYNEQFF.

This chain joins TRBV6-6 and TRBJ2-7, with 9 bases lining up with TRBD2. CDR1 and CDR2 from the germline V gene are MNHNY and SVGAGI (reference sequence). The trim removed 7 bases at V and 2 bases at J, leaving 9 bases unmatched. This CDR3 is built from 15 residues. This CDR3 is CASTQPGLAAYEQYF. The CDR3, as DNA: TGTGCCAGCACCCAGCCGGGACTAGCCGCCTACGAGCAGTACTTC.